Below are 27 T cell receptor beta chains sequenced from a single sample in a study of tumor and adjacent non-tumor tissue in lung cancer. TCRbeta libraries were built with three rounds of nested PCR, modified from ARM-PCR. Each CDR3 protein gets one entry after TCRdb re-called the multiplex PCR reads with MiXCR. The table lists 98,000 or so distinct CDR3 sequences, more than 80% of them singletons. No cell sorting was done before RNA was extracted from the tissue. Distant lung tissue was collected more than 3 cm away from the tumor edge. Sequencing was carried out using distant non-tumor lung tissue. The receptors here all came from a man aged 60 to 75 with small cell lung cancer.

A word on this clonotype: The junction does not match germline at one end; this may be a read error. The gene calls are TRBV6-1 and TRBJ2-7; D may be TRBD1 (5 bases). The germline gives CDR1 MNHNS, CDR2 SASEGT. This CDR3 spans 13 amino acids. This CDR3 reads CASSAGHFYEQYF. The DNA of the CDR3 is TGTGCAAGCAGTGCCGGACATTTCTACGAGCAGTACTTC.

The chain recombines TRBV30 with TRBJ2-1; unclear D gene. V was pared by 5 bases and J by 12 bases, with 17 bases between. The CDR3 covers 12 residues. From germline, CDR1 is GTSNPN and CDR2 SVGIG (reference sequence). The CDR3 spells CAWSPSYNRQFF. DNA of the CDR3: TGTGCCTGGTCTCCAAGTTACAATAGGCAGTTCTTC.

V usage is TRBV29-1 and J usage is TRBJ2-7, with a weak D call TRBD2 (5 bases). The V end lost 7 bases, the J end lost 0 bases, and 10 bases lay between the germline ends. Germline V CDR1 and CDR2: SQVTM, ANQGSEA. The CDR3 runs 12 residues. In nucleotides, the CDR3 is TGCAGCGCTCCGGACTCCTCCTACGAGCAGTACTTC. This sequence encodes CSAPDSSYEQYF.

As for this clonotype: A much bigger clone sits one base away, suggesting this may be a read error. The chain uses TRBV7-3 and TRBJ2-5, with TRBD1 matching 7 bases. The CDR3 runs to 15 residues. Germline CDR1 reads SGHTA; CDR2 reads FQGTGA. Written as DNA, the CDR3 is TGTGTCAGCAGCCTCCTGAGGGGGCGCGACGAGACCCAGTACTTC. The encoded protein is CVSSLLRGRDETQYF.

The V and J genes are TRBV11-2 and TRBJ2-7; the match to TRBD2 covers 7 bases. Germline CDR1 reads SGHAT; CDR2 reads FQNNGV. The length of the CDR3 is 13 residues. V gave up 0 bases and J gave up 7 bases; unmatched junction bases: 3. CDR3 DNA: TGTGCCAGCAGCTTAGAGAATAGCGGGGAGCAGTACTTC. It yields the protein CASSLENSGEQYF. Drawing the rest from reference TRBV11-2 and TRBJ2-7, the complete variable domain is EAGVAQSPRYKIIEKRQSVAFWCNPISGHATLYWYQQILGQGPKLLIQFQNNGVVDDSQLPKDRFSAERLKGVDSTLKIQPAKLEDSAVYLCASSLENSGEQYFGPGTRLTVT.

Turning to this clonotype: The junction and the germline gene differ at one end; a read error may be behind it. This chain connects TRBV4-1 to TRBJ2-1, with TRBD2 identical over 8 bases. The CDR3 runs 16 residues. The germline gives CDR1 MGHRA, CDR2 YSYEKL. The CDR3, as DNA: TGCGCCAACAGCCACGCAACTAGCGGAAGGGACAATGAGCAGTTCTTC. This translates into CANSHATSGRDNEQFF.

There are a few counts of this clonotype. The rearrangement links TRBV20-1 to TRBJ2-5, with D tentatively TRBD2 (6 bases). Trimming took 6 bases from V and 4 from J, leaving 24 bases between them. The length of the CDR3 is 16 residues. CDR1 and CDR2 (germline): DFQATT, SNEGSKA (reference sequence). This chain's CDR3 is CSARLWGETGVETQYF. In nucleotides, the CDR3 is TGCAGTGCACGTCTGTGGGGGGAGACTGGGGTAGAGACCCAGTACTTC.

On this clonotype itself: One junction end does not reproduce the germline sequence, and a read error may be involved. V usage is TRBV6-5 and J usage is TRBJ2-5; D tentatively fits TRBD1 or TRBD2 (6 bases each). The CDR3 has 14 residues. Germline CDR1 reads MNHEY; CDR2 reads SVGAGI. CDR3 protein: CANSYRGGRETQYF. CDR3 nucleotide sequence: TGTGCCAACAGTTACCGTGGGGGGCGGGAGACCCAGTACTTC.

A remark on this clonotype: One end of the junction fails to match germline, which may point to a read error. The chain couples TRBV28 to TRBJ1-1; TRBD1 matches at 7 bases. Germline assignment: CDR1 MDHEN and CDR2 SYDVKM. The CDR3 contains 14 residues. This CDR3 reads CASNFRGGGSLGFF. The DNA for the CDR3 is TGTGCTAGCAATTTTAGAGGGGGCGGGTCGCTAGGTTTCTTT.

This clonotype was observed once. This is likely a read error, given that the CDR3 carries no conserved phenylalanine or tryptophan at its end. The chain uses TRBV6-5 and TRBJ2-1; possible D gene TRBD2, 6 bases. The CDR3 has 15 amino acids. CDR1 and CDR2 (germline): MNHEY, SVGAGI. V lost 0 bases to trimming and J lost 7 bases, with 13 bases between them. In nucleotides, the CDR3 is TGTGCCAGCAGTTACTCTGGGGGAGCGGGTAATGAGCAGTTCTCA. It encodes CASSYSGGAGNEQFS.

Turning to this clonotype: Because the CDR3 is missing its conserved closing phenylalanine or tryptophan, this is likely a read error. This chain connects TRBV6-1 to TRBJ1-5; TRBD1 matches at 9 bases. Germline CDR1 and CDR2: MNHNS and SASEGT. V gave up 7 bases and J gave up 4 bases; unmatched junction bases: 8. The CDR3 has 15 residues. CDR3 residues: CASMGTGRLNQPQHL. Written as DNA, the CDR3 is TGTGCCAGCATGGGGACAGGGAGATTGAATCAGCCCCAGCATTTG.

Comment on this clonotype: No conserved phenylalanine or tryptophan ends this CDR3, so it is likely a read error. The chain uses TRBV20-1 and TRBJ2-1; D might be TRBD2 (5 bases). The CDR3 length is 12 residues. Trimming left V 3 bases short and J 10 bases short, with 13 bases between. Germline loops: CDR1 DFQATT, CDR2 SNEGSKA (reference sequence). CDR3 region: CSASHNSGEQFY. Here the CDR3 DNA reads TGCAGTGCTAGTCATAATTCGGGGGAGCAGTTCTAC.

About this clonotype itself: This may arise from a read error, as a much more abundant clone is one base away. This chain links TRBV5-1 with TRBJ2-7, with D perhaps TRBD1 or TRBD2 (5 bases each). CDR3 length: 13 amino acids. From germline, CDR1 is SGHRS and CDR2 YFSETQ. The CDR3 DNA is TGCGCCAGCAGCGGTGGGACCCTCTCCGAGCGGTACTTC. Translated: CASSGGTLSERYF.

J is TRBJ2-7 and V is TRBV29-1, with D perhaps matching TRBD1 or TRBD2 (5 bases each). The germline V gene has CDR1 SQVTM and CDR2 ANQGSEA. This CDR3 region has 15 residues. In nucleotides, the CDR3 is TGCGGCGCTACTCCCGGGACGGGGCCTACATACGAGCAGTACTTC. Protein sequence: CGATPGTGPTYEQYF.

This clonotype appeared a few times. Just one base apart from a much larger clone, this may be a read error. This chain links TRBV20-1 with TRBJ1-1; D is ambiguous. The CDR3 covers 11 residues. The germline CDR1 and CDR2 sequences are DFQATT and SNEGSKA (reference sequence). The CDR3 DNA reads TGCTGTGCTAGTTTGGCGGCTGAAGCTTTCTTT. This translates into CCASLAAEAFF.

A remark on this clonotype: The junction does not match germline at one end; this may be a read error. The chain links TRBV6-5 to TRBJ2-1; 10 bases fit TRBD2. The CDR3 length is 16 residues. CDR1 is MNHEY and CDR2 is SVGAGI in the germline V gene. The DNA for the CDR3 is TGTGGCAGCAGTATGGCTAGCGGGAGTACCTACAATCAGCAGCTCTTT. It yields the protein CGSSMASGSTYNQQLF.

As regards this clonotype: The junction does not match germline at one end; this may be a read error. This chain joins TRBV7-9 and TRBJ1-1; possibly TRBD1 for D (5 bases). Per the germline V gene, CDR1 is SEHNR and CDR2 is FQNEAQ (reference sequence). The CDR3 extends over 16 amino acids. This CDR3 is CASSARDRSMNTDAFF. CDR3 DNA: TGTGCCAGCAGCGCCCGGGACCGATCCATGAACACTGATGCTTTCTTT.

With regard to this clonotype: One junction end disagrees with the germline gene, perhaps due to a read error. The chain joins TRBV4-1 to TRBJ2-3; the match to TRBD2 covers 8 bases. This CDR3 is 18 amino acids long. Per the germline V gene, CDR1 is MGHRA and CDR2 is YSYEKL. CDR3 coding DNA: TGCGTCAGCAGCCGCCTTTCCGGGATTAGCGGGGGCACAGATACGCAGTATTTT. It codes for CVSSRLSGISGGTDTQYF.

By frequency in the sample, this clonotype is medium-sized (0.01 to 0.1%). Written as DNA, the CDR3 is TGTGCCAGCAGCTTAGACCGTCTAGCGGGAGTGAAGCAGTTCTTC. Translated, it gives CASSLDRLAGVKQFF. The chain has TRBV11-2 and TRBJ2-1; 10 nucleotides match TRBD2. This CDR3 comprises 15 residues. CDR1 SGHAT and CDR2 FQNNGV come from the germline V gene. Trimming took 0 bases from V and 11 from J; bases not matched to a gene: 7.

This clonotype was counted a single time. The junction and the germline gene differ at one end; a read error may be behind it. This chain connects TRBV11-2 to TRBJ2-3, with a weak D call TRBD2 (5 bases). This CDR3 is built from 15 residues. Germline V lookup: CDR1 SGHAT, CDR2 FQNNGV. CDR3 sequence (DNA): TGTTCCAGCAGCGTGGCGCTAGCAAGCACAGATACGCAGTATTTT. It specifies CSSSVALASTDTQYF. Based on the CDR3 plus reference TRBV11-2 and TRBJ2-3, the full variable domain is EAGVAQSPRYKIIEKRQSVAFWCNPISGHATLYWYQQILGQGPKLLIQFQNNGVVDDSQLPKDRFSAERLKGVDSTLKIQPAKLEDSAVYLCSSSVALASTDTQYFGPGTRLTVL.

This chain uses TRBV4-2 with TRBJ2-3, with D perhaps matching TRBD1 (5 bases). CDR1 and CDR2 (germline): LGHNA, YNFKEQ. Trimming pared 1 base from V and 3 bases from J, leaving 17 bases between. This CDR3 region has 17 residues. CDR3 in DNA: TGTGCCAGCAGCCAAGTTCAGCAGGGTGGGTCGACAGATACGCAGTATTTT. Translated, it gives CASSQVQQGGSTDTQYF.

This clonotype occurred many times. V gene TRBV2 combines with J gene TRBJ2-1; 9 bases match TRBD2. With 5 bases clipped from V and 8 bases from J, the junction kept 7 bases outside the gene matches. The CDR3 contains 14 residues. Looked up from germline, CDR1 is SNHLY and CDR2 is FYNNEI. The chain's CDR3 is CASSLAGNGDEQFF. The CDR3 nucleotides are TGTGCCAGCAGTCTAGCGGGAAATGGGGATGAGCAGTTCTTC.

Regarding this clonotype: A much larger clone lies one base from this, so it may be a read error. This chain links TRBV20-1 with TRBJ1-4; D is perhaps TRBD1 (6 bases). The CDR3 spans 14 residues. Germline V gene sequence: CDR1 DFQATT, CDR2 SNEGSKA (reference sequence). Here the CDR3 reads CGARDQGRNEKLFF. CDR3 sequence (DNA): TGCGGTGCTAGAGATCAGGGGAGAAATGAAAAACTGTTTTTT.

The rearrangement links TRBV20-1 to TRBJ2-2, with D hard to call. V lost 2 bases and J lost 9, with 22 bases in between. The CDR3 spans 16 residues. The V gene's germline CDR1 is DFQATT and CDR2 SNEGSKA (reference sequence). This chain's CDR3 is CSARNGRDPTARELFF. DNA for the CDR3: TGCAGTGCTAGAAATGGGCGAGACCCGACGGCCAGGGAGCTGTTTTTT.

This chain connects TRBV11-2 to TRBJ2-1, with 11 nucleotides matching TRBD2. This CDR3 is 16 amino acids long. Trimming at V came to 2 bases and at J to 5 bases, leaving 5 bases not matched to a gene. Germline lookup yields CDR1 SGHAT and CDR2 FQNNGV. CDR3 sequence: CASSLSVLAGDNEQFF. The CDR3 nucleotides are TGTGCCAGCAGCTTATCTGTACTAGCGGGAGACAATGAGCAGTTCTTC.

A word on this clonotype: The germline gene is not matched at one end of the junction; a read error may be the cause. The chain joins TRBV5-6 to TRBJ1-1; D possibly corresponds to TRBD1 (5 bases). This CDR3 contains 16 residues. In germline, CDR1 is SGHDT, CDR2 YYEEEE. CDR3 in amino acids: CASNLASGTANTEAFF. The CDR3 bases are TGTGCCAGCAACTTGGCCTCCGGGACGGCGAACACCGAAGCTTTCTTT.

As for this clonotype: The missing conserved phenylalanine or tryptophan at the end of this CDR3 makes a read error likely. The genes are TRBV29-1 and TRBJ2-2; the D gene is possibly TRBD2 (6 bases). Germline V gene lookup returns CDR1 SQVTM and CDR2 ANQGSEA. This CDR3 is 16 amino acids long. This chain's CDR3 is CRVEKWTGRNTGELFL. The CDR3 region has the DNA TGCCGCGTTGAAAAGTGGACCGGGAGGAACACCGGGGAGCTGTTTCTT.